The clone carrying this T cell receptor beta chain was seen at least ten times. Its antigen is not known. This entry belongs to a study of neurological immune-mediated disorders. This sample's time point: longitudinal time-point 3. The unsorted libraries originated from 2 million PBMCs that had been stored at -80 C. The CDR3 has 15 amino acids. V lost 0 bases and J lost 3; bases outside the gene matches: 5. Germline CDR1 is SQVTM and CDR2 is ANQGSEA. MiXCR was run by TCRdb on the 5' RACE reads, yielding one entry per CDR3 protein. Seen here are fewer than 55,000 distinct CDR3 sequences, 12% observed once, and the top ten hold approximately 10%. Points from the study as a whole: Multiple sclerosis, the disease with the least TCR clonal expansion, fell below healthy controls, whereas HTLV-1-associated myelopathy showed the most.

This TCR was sampled from a male donor with HTLV-1-associated myelopathy (HAM/TSP). This chain joins TRBV29-1 and TRBJ2-3; 8 bases align to TRBD1. Sequencing was carried out using PBMCs. The CDR3 loop is CSVEDRTGTTDTQYF. The CDR3 bases are TGCAGCGTTGAAGATCGGACAGGGACTACAGATACGCAGTATTTT.